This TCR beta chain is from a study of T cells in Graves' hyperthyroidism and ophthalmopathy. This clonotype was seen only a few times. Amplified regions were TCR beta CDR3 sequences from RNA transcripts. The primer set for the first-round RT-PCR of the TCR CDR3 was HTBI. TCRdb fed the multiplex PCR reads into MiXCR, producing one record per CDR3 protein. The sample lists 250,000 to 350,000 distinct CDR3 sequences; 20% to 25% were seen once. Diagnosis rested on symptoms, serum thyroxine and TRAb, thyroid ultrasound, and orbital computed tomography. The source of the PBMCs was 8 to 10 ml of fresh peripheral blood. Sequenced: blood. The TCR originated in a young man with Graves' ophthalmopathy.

CDR3 DNA sequence: TGTGCCAGCAGCCTGTACAGGGGGACGAACACCGGGGAGCTGTTTTTT. This sequence encodes CASSLYRGTNTGELFF. The V gene is TRBV14, the J gene TRBJ2-2; 8 nucleotides agree with TRBD1. In germline, CDR1 is SGHDN, CDR2 FVKESK. Trimming at V came to 4 bases and at J to 0 bases, leaving 4 bases not matched to a gene. This CDR3 is built from 16 residues. The variable domain in full, with the rest retrieved from reference TRBV14 and TRBJ2-2, is EAGVTQFPSHSVIEKGQTVTLRCDPISGHDNLYWYRRVMGKEIKFLLHFVKESKQDESGMPNNRFLAERTGGTYSTLKVQPAELEDSGVYFCASSLYRGTNTGELFFGEGSRLTVL.